This is a list of T cell receptor beta chains from one sample in a study of OX40 agonist ivuxolimab in advanced cancers. Measured with immunoSEQ multiplex PCR; TCRdb has only the in-frame clones, and not every one. The sample has tens of thousands of clones, approximately 90% seen once. The source material was CD4+ or CD8+ T cells sorted from blood, sampled in a trial of the OX40 agonist ivuxolimab. The receptors were gathered from an adult with an advanced solid tumor such as melanoma, head and neck, liver or kidney cancer. The CDR3 runs from the conserved cysteine through the conserved F or W. A D gene is named only where the DNA matches it firmly. Clone size is given for some rows only: seen once, a few or many times, or a class if the clone is expanded.

abundance: few
v_gene: TRBV11-1
j_gene: TRBJ2-1
d_gene: -
CDR3aa: CASSPPPSYNEQFF
CDR3nt: TGTGCCAGCAGCCCCCCTCCCTCCTACAATGAGCAGTTCTTC

abundance: -
v_gene: TRBV4-1
j_gene: TRBJ2-1
d_gene: -
CDR3aa: CASSTQKGPGAYDNEQFF
CDR3nt: TGCGCCAGCAGCACTCAAAAGGGGCCGGGGGCCTACGACAATGAGCAGTTCTTC

abundance: -
v_gene: TRBV29-1
j_gene: TRBJ2-7
d_gene: -
CDR3aa: CSVIFGRNEQYF
CDR3nt: TGCAGCGTTATTTTCGGCCGCAACGAGCAGTACTTC

abundance: few
v_gene: TRBV4-1
j_gene: TRBJ2-3
d_gene: -
CDR3aa: CASSRGERDTQYF
CDR3nt: TGCGCCAGCAGCCGAGGGGAGCGGGATACGCAGTATTTT

abundance: -
v_gene: TRBV19
j_gene: TRBJ2-3
d_gene: TRBD2
CDR3aa: CASSIGLAGTDTQYF
CDR3nt: TGTGCCAGTAGTATAGGACTAGCGGGCACAGATACGCAGTATTTT

abundance: few
v_gene: TRBV7-9
j_gene: TRBJ2-3
d_gene: TRBD2
CDR3aa: CASSSSGKSTDTQYF
CDR3nt: TGTGCCAGCAGCTCTAGCGGGAAAAGCACAGATACGCAGTATTTT

abundance: -
v_gene: TRBV6-1
j_gene: TRBJ1-2
d_gene: TRBD1
CDR3aa: CASSRDREAYGYTF
CDR3nt: TGTGCCAGCAGTAGGGACAGGGAAGCCTATGGCTACACCTTC

abundance: -
v_gene: TRBV4-2
j_gene: TRBJ1-6
d_gene: -
CDR3aa: CASSQTGADSPLHF
CDR3nt: TGTGCCAGCAGCCAAACTGGGGCAGATTCACCCCTCCACTTT

abundance: -
v_gene: TRBV29-1
j_gene: TRBJ2-7
d_gene: TRBD2
CDR3aa: CSSRGSGERSSYEQYF
CDR3nt: TGCAGCTCCCGGGGTAGCGGGGAAAGGAGCTCCTACGAGCAGTACTTC

abundance: -
v_gene: TRBV2
j_gene: TRBJ2-7
d_gene: -
CDR3aa: CASSEEEQYF
CDR3nt: TGTGCCAGCAGTGAAGAAGAGCAGTACTTC

abundance: -
v_gene: TRBV11-2
j_gene: TRBJ2-7
d_gene: -
CDR3aa: CASSQKGFEQYF
CDR3nt: TGTGCCAGCAGCCAGAAGGGATTCGAGCAGTACTTC

abundance: -
v_gene: TRBV7-2
j_gene: TRBJ2-5
d_gene: TRBD2
CDR3aa: CASSLGLAETQYF
CDR3nt: TGTGCCAGCAGCTTGGGACTAGCGGAGACCCAGTACTTC

abundance: -
v_gene: TRBV4-1
j_gene: TRBJ2-1
d_gene: -
CDR3aa: CASSQEGASYNEQFF
CDR3nt: TGCGCCAGCAGCCAAGAAGGAGCCTCCTACAATGAGCAGTTCTTC

abundance: -
v_gene: TRBV11-1
j_gene: TRBJ2-7
d_gene: -
CDR3aa: CASSQGTGRYEQYF
CDR3nt: TGTGCCAGCAGCCAGGGAACTGGCCGCTACGAGCAGTACTTC

abundance: -
v_gene: TRBV5-1
j_gene: TRBJ1-2
d_gene: -
CDR3aa: CASRRGVSNYGYTF
CDR3nt: TGCGCCAGCAGGCGGGGGGTATCTAACTATGGCTACACCTTC

abundance: -
v_gene: TRBV5-6
j_gene: TRBJ2-3
d_gene: TRBD1
CDR3aa: CASTYLAGGPDTQYF
CDR3nt: TGTGCCAGCACCTATTTGGCAGGGGGACCAGATACGCAGTATTTT

abundance: -
v_gene: TRBV5-4
j_gene: TRBJ2-5
d_gene: -
CDR3aa: CASSPLGRGEETQYF
CDR3nt: TGTGCCAGCAGCCCCTTGGGGAGGGGGGAGGAGACCCAGTACTTC

abundance: -
v_gene: TRBV7-6
j_gene: TRBJ2-7
d_gene: -
CDR3aa: CASSLGQRDSQYF
CDR3nt: TGTGCCAGCAGCTTAGGACAGAGGGATTCTCAGTACTTC

abundance: -
v_gene: TRBV6-1
j_gene: TRBJ1-5
d_gene: -
CDR3aa: CASIGGYGNQPQHF
CDR3nt: TGTGCCAGCATTGGGGGGTATGGCAATCAGCCCCAGCATTTT

abundance: -
v_gene: TRBV5-1
j_gene: TRBJ2-4
d_gene: TRBD1
CDR3aa: CASSSSTGTGRSIQYF
CDR3nt: TGCGCCAGCAGCTCCTCCACCGGGACAGGGAGGAGCATTCAGTACTTC

abundance: -
v_gene: TRBV7-3
j_gene: TRBJ2-6
d_gene: -
CDR3aa: CASSLRPAGSPSGANVLTF
CDR3nt: TGTGCCAGCAGCTTAAGGCCGGCGGGCAGCCCCTCTGGGGCCAACGTCCTGACTTTC

abundance: -
v_gene: TRBV28
j_gene: TRBJ2-2
d_gene: -
CDR3aa: CASTGIGELFF
CDR3nt: TGTGCCAGCACAGGGATCGGGGAGCTGTTTTTT

abundance: -
v_gene: TRBV4-2
j_gene: TRBJ2-1
d_gene: -
CDR3aa: CASRARVGADRADNEQFF
CDR3nt: TGTGCCAGCAGAGCAAGAGTTGGAGCGGATCGGGCTGACAATGAGCAGTTCTTC

abundance: -
v_gene: TRBV11-2
j_gene: TRBJ2-1
d_gene: TRBD2
CDR3aa: CASSPSREWSYNEQFF
CDR3nt: TGTGCCAGCAGCCCCTCGCGGGAGTGGTCCTACAATGAGCAGTTCTTC

abundance: -
v_gene: TRBV15
j_gene: TRBJ2-5
d_gene: -
CDR3aa: CATSGLPGQGDETQYF
CDR3nt: TGTGCCACCAGCGGCCTACCCGGGCAGGGTGATGAGACCCAGTACTTC

abundance: -
v_gene: TRBV28
j_gene: TRBJ1-5
d_gene: -
CDR3aa: CASRRPGLDQPQHF
CDR3nt: TGTGCCAGTCGTCGTCCGGGACTCGATCAGCCCCAGCATTTT

abundance: -
v_gene: TRBV10-3
j_gene: TRBJ2-7
d_gene: -
CDR3aa: CAISETGLHYEQYF
CDR3nt: TGTGCCATCAGTGAGACGGGACTCCACTACGAGCAGTACTTC

abundance: -
v_gene: TRBV19
j_gene: TRBJ2-3
d_gene: TRBD2
CDR3aa: CASSRTSADTQYF
CDR3nt: TGTGCCAGTAGTAGGACTAGCGCAGATACGCAGTATTTT

abundance: -
v_gene: TRBV7-8
j_gene: TRBJ1-2
d_gene: -
CDR3aa: CASSPRDGRSDYGYTF
CDR3nt: TGTGCCAGCAGTCCGCGGGACGGACGATCGGACTATGGCTACACCTTC

abundance: once
v_gene: TRBV30
j_gene: TRBJ2-1
d_gene: TRBD2
CDR3aa: CAWAAGIGNEQFF
CDR3nt: TGTGCCTGGGCAGCGGGAATAGGCAATGAGCAGTTCTTC

abundance: -
v_gene: TRBV29-1
j_gene: TRBJ2-7
d_gene: -
CDR3aa: CSVETWRYEQYF
CDR3nt: TGCAGCGTTGAGACCTGGAGGTACGAGCAGTACTTC

abundance: -
v_gene: TRBV2
j_gene: TRBJ1-1
d_gene: TRBD1
CDR3aa: CASSATGGTEAFF
CDR3nt: TGTGCCAGCAGTGCCACAGGGGGCACTGAAGCTTTCTTT

abundance: -
v_gene: TRBV5-4
j_gene: TRBJ1-2
d_gene: -
CDR3aa: CASSLLRTSRAYYGYTF
CDR3nt: TGTGCCAGCAGCTTGTTAAGGACAAGTCGAGCCTACTATGGCTACACCTTC

abundance: few
v_gene: TRBV9
j_gene: TRBJ2-2
d_gene: TRBD2
CDR3aa: CASSPGLAGGTGELFF
CDR3nt: TGTGCCAGCAGCCCGGGACTAGCGGGAGGGACCGGGGAGCTGTTTTTT

abundance: -
v_gene: TRBV5-1
j_gene: TRBJ2-7
d_gene: TRBD1
CDR3aa: CASSPTGGAAYEQYF
CDR3nt: TGCGCCAGCAGCCCTACAGGGGGTGCCGCCTACGAGCAGTACTTC

abundance: -
v_gene: TRBV6-5
j_gene: TRBJ2-1
d_gene: -
CDR3aa: CASSSTTRKQFF
CDR3nt: TGTGCCAGCAGTTCGACTACGCGGAAGCAGTTCTTC

abundance: -
v_gene: TRBV21-1
j_gene: TRBJ2-2
d_gene: -
CDR3aa: CASPAGRTNTGELFF
CDR3nt: TGTGCCAGCCCGGCTGGGAGAACGAACACCGGGGAGCTGTTTTTT

abundance: -
v_gene: TRBV19
j_gene: TRBJ2-1
d_gene: TRBD2
CDR3aa: CASTDSGTSSNEQFF
CDR3nt: TGTGCCAGTACCGATTCCGGGACTAGTTCCAATGAGCAGTTCTTC

abundance: -
v_gene: TRBV5-1
j_gene: TRBJ2-2
d_gene: TRBD1
CDR3aa: CASSLEGARTGELFF
CDR3nt: TGCGCCAGCAGCTTGGAGGGGGCGAGAACCGGGGAGCTGTTTTTT

abundance: -
v_gene: TRBV14
j_gene: TRBJ2-5
d_gene: TRBD2
CDR3aa: CASSQGPSGSEETQYF
CDR3nt: TGTGCCAGCAGCCAAGGACCTAGCGGGAGTGAAGAGACCCAGTACTTC

abundance: -
v_gene: TRBV28
j_gene: TRBJ1-1
d_gene: -
CDR3aa: CASRTDGFGTEAFF
CDR3nt: TGTGCCAGCAGGACCGACGGGTTTGGCACTGAAGCTTTCTTT

abundance: -
v_gene: TRBV6-1
j_gene: TRBJ2-2
d_gene: -
CDR3aa: CASSGQRRNTGELFF
CDR3nt: TGTGCCAGCAGTGGCCAGCGGAGGAACACCGGGGAGCTGTTTTTT

abundance: once
v_gene: TRBV21-1
j_gene: TRBJ1-1
d_gene: -
CDR3aa: CASSAADRAMNTEAFF
CDR3nt: TGTGCCAGCAGCGCTGCGGACAGGGCGATGAACACTGAAGCTTTCTTT

abundance: -
v_gene: TRBV13
j_gene: TRBJ2-6
d_gene: TRBD1
CDR3aa: CASSSQGAPGANVLTF
CDR3nt: TGTGCCAGCAGCTCACAGGGGGCGCCTGGGGCCAACGTCCTGACTTTC